The source of this TCR beta chain is a study of OX40 agonist ivuxolimab in advanced cancers. Overall study findings and caveats: The mean number of expanded clones was higher in CD8+ T cells than in CD4+.

Profiled with immunoSEQ multiplex PCR; TCRdb holds only in-frame clones, not every one. The data contain approximately 74,000 clones, 90% of them singletons. V was clipped by 5 bases and J by 0 bases, with 5 bases between them. Germline-derived CDR1 and CDR2 are KGHSH and LQKENI. CDR3 size: 13 residues. With regard to this clone: Its antigen is not known.

The chain recombines TRBV18 with TRBJ1-3; D not certain. The TCR was taken from an adult with an advanced solid tumor such as melanoma, head and neck, liver or kidney cancer. Sequenced here: CD4+ or CD8+ T cells sorted from blood, sampled in a trial of the OX40 agonist ivuxolimab. The CDR3: CASSSDSGNTIYF. The CDR3 DNA follows: TGTGCCAGCTCAAGCGACTCTGGAAACACCATATATTTT.